This TCR beta chain was recorded in a study of PD-L1 blockade in urothelial cancer. Study context: Prior chemotherapy regimens per patient numbered 0 to 3. Specimens of blood held a median count of 141,255 T cells.

The time point denotes: pretreatment peripheral blood. Each patient gave between 1 and 8 samples, pretreatment and on-treatment. After removal of 4 bases from V and 3 bases from J, the junction contained 15 bases not matched to a gene. The CDR3 has 19 amino acids. Germline V gives CDR1 ENHRY, CDR2 SYGVKD. Here immunoSEQ multiplex PCR was the method, and the copy in TCRdb shows in-frame clones only, minus some. The sample has roughly 51,000 clones; 86% are singletons. This TCR derives from a man aged 55 to 70 with urothelial cancer. Sequencing used PBMCs, obtained around atezolizumab (anti-PD-L1) treatment. The V gene is TRBV10-3, the J gene TRBJ2-1; 10 bases agree with TRBD2. Here the CDR3 DNA reads TGTGCCATCAGTGCCAGCGGGAGGGCCGGAGGGGGAGGCTACAATGAGCAGTTCTTC. Protein product: CAISASGRAGGGGYNEQFF.